This paragraph covers one T cell receptor (beta chain) sequence. The antigen remains undetermined. This entry comes from a study of cytomegalovirus exposure and HLA in healthy donors. General study points: Data from an earlier analysis indicated that most TCR beta V segments were productive either about 87% or about 30% of the time. Later, an analysis showed that TCR beta chains associated with HLA were more clonally expanded than others that were equally common. Association of a missense DCLRE1C variant with TCR beta V- and J-gene trimming was reported in a later analysis.

Trimming took 3 bases from V and 7 from J, leaving 9 bases between them. Germline V gene sequence: CDR1 LNHDA, CDR2 SQIVND (reference sequence). The CDR3 length is 12 residues. PCR primers comprised 60 Vbeta and 13 Jbeta primers. Using immunoSEQ multiplex PCR, the repertoire was profiled, and TCRdb retains in-frame clones only, with some absent. The profile shows 180,000 or so clones, roughly 80% of them singletons. The TCR originated in a female donor in good health and CMV-seronegative. Sequenced material: PBMCs. The chain links TRBV19 to TRBJ1-2; D is undetermined. This CDR3 reads CASSIISGGYTF. CDR3 bases: TGTGCCAGTAGTATTATCAGCGGTGGCTACACCTTC.